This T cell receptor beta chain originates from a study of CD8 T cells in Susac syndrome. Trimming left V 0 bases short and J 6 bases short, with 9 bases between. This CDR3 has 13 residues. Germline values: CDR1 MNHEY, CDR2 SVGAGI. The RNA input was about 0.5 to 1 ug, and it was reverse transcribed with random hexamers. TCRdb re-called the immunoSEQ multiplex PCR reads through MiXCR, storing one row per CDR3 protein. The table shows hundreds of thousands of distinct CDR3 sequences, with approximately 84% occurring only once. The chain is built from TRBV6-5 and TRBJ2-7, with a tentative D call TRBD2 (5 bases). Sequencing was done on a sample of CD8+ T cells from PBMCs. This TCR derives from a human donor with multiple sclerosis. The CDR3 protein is CASSYSEEVEQYF. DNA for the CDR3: TGTGCCAGCAGTTACTCAGAGGAGGTCGAGCAGTACTTC.